The present entry profiles one T cell receptor beta chain with its context. Relative to the germline gene, one junction end is altered; a read error may explain this. The protocol was immunoSEQ multiplex PCR, while the TCRdb copy is restricted to in-frame clones and leaves out a portion. The data contain 25,000 to 35,000 clones, approximately 80% of them singletons. This record comes from a study of blood T cell repertoires in COVID-19. The V gene's germline CDR1 is MNHNY and CDR2 SVGAGI (reference sequence). CDR3 length: 17 amino acids. The sequence came from an older man with active COVID-19. Sequenced material: peripheral blood. The chain recombines TRBV6-6 with TRBJ2-7; D perhaps matches TRBD2 (5 bases). Here the CDR3 reads CASSPRLATTGNYEQYF. The CDR3 bases are TGTGCCAGCAGTCCCAGGCTAGCCACCACCGGCAACTACGAGCAGTATTTC.